This passage covers 23 T cell receptor beta chains from one sample sequenced in a study of blood T cell repertoires in COVID-19 (dated by TCRdb to between 2020 and 2021). Receptor amplification or capture employed the immunoSEQ multiplex PCR assay. TCRdb limited this immuneACCESS table to in-frame rearrangements with V and J called. A share of clones is missing; checked studies link under half to unresolved V genes, and the rest is unexplained. The sample yields 81,000 or so clones; approximately 90% were counted once. The ten largest clones represent 9% to 15% of the sample. The source material was peripheral blood. These receptor sequences come from a man aged 65 to 85 with active or convalescent COVID-19.

This clone has more than one count but fewer than ten. This chain links TRBV11-3 with TRBJ1-1, with D perhaps TRBD1 (5 bases). The V and J ends lost 1 base and 8 bases respectively, with 14 bases between them. CDR1 is SGHNT, CDR2 YENEEA, per germline. The CDR3 spans 14 residues. The DNA for the CDR3 is TGTGCCAGCAGCTTAGGGGGAGGGACCCGAGAAGCTTTCTTT. This translates into CASSLGGGTREAFF.

This clone was picked up one time. The chain recombines TRBV29-1 with TRBJ2-1; 7 bases agree with TRBD1. Germline V gene data show CDR1 as SQVTM and CDR2 as ANQGSEA. J was trimmed by 10 bases and V by 5 bases; bases with no gene match: 14. The CDR3 runs to 14 residues. Written as DNA, the CDR3 is TGCAGCGTTTCCCGGGACAGTCCAATCGGGGAGCAGTTCTTC. It codes for CSVSRDSPIGEQFF.

The genes are TRBV19 and TRBJ2-3, with 11 bases matching TRBD1. J gave up 3 bases and V 4 bases, and 9 bases lay outside the gene matches. Germline CDR1 and CDR2: LNHDA and SQIVND (reference sequence). The CDR3 sequence is 17 residues long. CDR3 protein: CASSNPGQGVGTDTQYF. The CDR3 DNA reads as TGTGCCAGTAGTAACCCGGGACAGGGGGTGGGTACAGATACGCAGTATTTT.

This chain joins TRBV24-1 and TRBJ2-2; D might be TRBD2 (5 bases). Per germline, CDR1 KGHDR and CDR2 SFDVKD. V shed 5 bases and J shed 6 bases, with 24 bases lying between them. The CDR3 sequence is 18 residues long. CDR3 coding DNA: TGTGCCACCAGTGCCAAGATCAGGCGGACGACGGGGTCCGGGGAGCTGTTTTTT. It encodes CATSAKIRRTTGSGELFF.

This clone showed up just once. The chain couples TRBV27 to TRBJ2-1; a weak D match, TRBD2 (6 bases). Trimming took off 2 bases at V and 4 bases at J, with 9 bases between the two ends. Germline V gives CDR1 MNHEY, CDR2 SMNVEV (reference sequence). The CDR3 length is 14 residues. This CDR3 is CASSLGRGYNEQFF. CDR3 bases: TGTGCCAGCAGTTTAGGGCGGGGTTACAATGAGCAGTTCTTC.

Only a few counts were recorded for this clone. V usage is TRBV24-1 and J usage is TRBJ1-2, with 7 bases fitting TRBD1. CDR3 size: 13 residues. Germline CDR1 is KGHDR and CDR2 is SFDVKD. J was trimmed by 4 bases and V by 4 bases; bases with no gene match: 2. The CDR3 reads CATSEQGTYGYTF. The CDR3 DNA reads TGTGCCACCAGTGAACAGGGGACCTATGGCTACACCTTC.

This chain uses TRBV2 with TRBJ1-1; no clear D gene. V shed 2 bases and J shed 0 bases, with 7 bases lying between them. CDR1 is SNHLY and CDR2 is FYNNEI in the germline V gene. This CDR3 region has 14 residues. The CDR3 DNA reads as TGTGCCAGCAGTGAACAGATTATGAACACTGAAGCTTTCTTT. It translates to CASSEQIMNTEAFF.

V and J are TRBV5-1 and TRBJ2-7, with 7 nucleotides matching TRBD1. CDR3 length: 15 residues. CDR1 is SGHRS and CDR2 is YFSETQ in the germline V gene. The V segment lost 6 bases and the J segment 2 bases; nucleotides outside the gene matches: 11. CDR3 loop: CASNWLTGKAYEQYF. The DNA for the CDR3 is TGCGCCAGCAATTGGCTGACAGGGAAAGCCTACGAGCAGTACTTC.

This clone appeared a single time. The V call is TRBV4-1, the J call TRBJ1-4; D is perhaps TRBD1 (6 bases). Germline V gives CDR1 MGHRA, CDR2 YSYEKL. Deletions cut 3 bases from V and 7 bases from J, with 6 bases between. This CDR3 has 12 amino acids. CDR3 coding DNA: TGCGCCAGCAGCCACAGGGGTGAAAAACTGTTTTTT. Translated: CASSHRGEKLFF.

The CDR3 region is CASSVAKARQETQYF. DNA for the CDR3: TGTGCCAGCAGCGTTGCGAAAGCGCGACAAGAGACCCAGTACTTC. The V call is TRBV2, the J call TRBJ2-5, with D unclear. With 6 bases removed from V and 2 bases from J, the gap between germline ends came to 16 bases. This CDR3 is 15 amino acids long. Per germline, CDR1 SNHLY and CDR2 FYNNEI.

This clone has a single count. The CDR3 DNA follows: TGTGCCAGTAGTATACCTACTCACCTACGGAATGAGCAGTTCTTC. Its translation: CASSIPTHLRNEQFF. The genes are TRBV19 and TRBJ2-1; D call uncertain. The V end was cut by 2 bases, the J end by 7 bases, with 15 bases between. Per the germline V gene, CDR1 is LNHDA and CDR2 is SQIVND (reference sequence). The CDR3 extends over 15 amino acids.

This chain connects TRBV9 to TRBJ2-3; 7 bases agree with TRBD2. The V segment lost 7 bases and the J segment 4 bases; nucleotides outside the gene matches: 6. The CDR3 spans 13 residues. Germline loops: CDR1 SGDLS, CDR2 YYNGEE. CDR3 sequence: CASGGGSADTQYF. CDR3 coding DNA: TGTGCCAGCGGCGGCGGGAGCGCAGATACGCAGTATTTT.

In DNA form, the CDR3 reads TGTGCCACGGGCAGACAGGAGAACACTGAAGCTTTCTTT. Its translation: CATGRQENTEAFF. The chain joins TRBV15 to TRBJ1-1; D might be TRBD1 (6 bases). Germline CDR1 LNHNV, CDR2 YYDKDF (reference sequence). V was pared by 9 bases and J by 1 base, with 12 bases between. The CDR3 sequence is 13 residues long.

The chain recombines TRBV12-3 or TRBV12-4 with TRBJ2-5; maybe TRBD1 (6 bases). The CDR3 has 13 amino acids. Trimming removed 6 bases from V and 5 bases from J, with 13 bases in between. The CDR3 DNA reads TGTGCCAGCAGGGGACAAGTGAGGGAGACCCAGTACTTC. This encodes CASRGQVRETQYF.

The chain combines TRBV19 with TRBJ1-3; D call uncertain. The V end was cut by 3 bases, the J end by 2 bases, with 14 bases between. The CDR3 spans 16 residues. Germline values: CDR1 LNHDA, CDR2 SQIVND (reference sequence). The CDR3: CASSISLAGTGNTIYF. The CDR3 DNA reads as TGTGCCAGTAGTATCAGCTTGGCGGGAACTGGAAACACCATATATTTT.

The chain couples TRBV10-3 to TRBJ1-3, with TRBD1 matching 8 bases. The CDR3 has 13 amino acids. The junction had 3 bases not matched to a gene; V was cut back by 7 bases and J by 4 bases. CDR1 and CDR2 (germline): ENHRY, SYGVKD. Here the CDR3 DNA reads TGTGCCATCACGCAGGGGGCGGGAAACACCATATATTTT. Protein: CAITQGAGNTIYF.

The V call is TRBV5-6, the J call TRBJ1-2; D unclear. The germline V and J ends were trimmed by 0 bases and 6 bases, with 12 bases remaining between them. The CDR3 is made up of 14 amino acids. CDR1 SGHDT and CDR2 YYEEEE come from the germline V gene. The DNA of the CDR3 is TGTGCCAGCAGCTTGGGACCGATAGGAGATGGCTACACCTTC. This translates into CASSLGPIGDGYTF.

This clone was counted a single time. This chain uses TRBV27 with TRBJ2-7; 7 nucleotides line up with TRBD2. The CDR3 has 14 residues. With V trimmed by 4 bases and J by 2 bases, 5 bases remained unmatched. Germline V gives CDR1 MNHEY, CDR2 SMNVEV (reference sequence). The DNA for the CDR3 is TGTGCCAGCAGTTCTGGGACTATTCCCTACGAGCAGTACTTC. Protein sequence: CASSSGTIPYEQYF.

This sequence joins TRBV3-1 (or the pseudogene TRBV3-2) and TRBJ1-4; 8 bases match TRBD1. CDR3 length equals 15 residues. CDR1 is LGHDT, CDR2 YNNKEL, per germline (reference sequence). Trimming at V came to 2 bases and at J to 7 bases, leaving 6 bases not matched to a gene. The CDR3 coding sequence is TGTGCCAGCAGCCAACCGGACAGGGTTGTTGAAAAACTGTTTTTT. This translates into CASSQPDRVVEKLFF.

The chain joins TRBV25-1 to TRBJ1-1; D might be TRBD1 (6 bases). The CDR3 has 14 amino acids. Germline CDR1 and CDR2: MGHDK and SYGVNS. Between the trimmed V and J ends, which lost 5 bases and 4 bases, there was a span of 14 bases. The CDR3 loop is CASSTEGDVTEAFF. CDR3 bases: TGTGCCAGCAGTACAGAGGGGGACGTCACTGAAGCTTTCTTT.

The rearrangement uses TRBV7-3 and TRBJ1-1, with D unclear. The V end lost 6 bases, the J end lost 0 bases, and 8 bases lay between the germline ends. The CDR3 consists of 13 residues. CDR1 and CDR2 (germline): SGHTA, FQGTGA. DNA for the CDR3: TGTGCCAGCAGGGTCGGGATGAACACTGAAGCTTTCTTT. Translation: CASRVGMNTEAFF.

The chain couples TRBV5-1 to TRBJ2-5, with 11 bases fitting TRBD2. CDR3 length: 16 residues. V lost 3 bases, J lost 1 base, and 5 bases stayed unmatched. Germline CDR1 SGHRS, CDR2 YFSETQ. The CDR3 DNA follows: TGCGCCAGCAGCTATTTAGCGGGGGGGACCCAAGAGACCCAGTACTTC. Translated: CASSYLAGGTQETQYF.

The CDR3 DNA follows: TGCGCCAGCAGCTGGGGGACTAGCGGGTTCCAAGAGACCCAGTACTTC. This sequence encodes CASSWGTSGFQETQYF. The chain links TRBV5-1 to TRBJ2-5; 12 bases align to TRBD2. The CDR3 totals 16 residues. Germline V gene data show CDR1 as SGHRS and CDR2 as YFSETQ. Trimming cost V 3 bases and J 1 base; bases outside gene matches: 4.